The 31 T cell receptor beta chains presented below share a single source sample, sequenced in a study of patients and donors after allogeneic stem cell transplantation. TCRdb recomputed calls from the RT-PCR reads with MiXCR, one row per CDR3 protein. Of roughly 150,000 distinct CDR3 sequences in the sample, roughly 24% were seen once. The sample was blood, either unsorted or a sorted T cell fraction (not recorded which). Receptors originate from a human donor who was either an allogeneic HSCT recipient or a stem cell or donor lymphocyte infusion donor (not recorded which). It is not recorded whose cells these are; they may come from a transplant donor.

This chain links TRBV2 with TRBJ2-7, with no clear D. The V end lost 4 bases, the J end lost 0 bases, and 10 bases lay between the germline ends. Per germline, CDR1 SNHLY and CDR2 FYNNEI. This CDR3 comprises 14 residues. This CDR3 is CASSGEQSSYEQYF. The CDR3 nucleotides are TGTGCCAGCAGTGGCGAGCAGAGCTCCTACGAGCAGTACTTC. Looking up the rest from reference TRBV2 and TRBJ2-7 gives the full variable domain: EPEVTQTPSHQVTQMGQEVILRCVPISNHLYFYWYRQILGQKVEFLVSFYNNEISEKSEIFDDQFSVERPDGSNFTLKIRSTKLEDSAMYFCASSGEQSSYEQYFGPGTRLTVT.

About this clonotype itself: The junction does not match germline at one end; this may be a read error. V gene TRBV6-2 or TRBV6-3 combines with J gene TRBJ2-1; D unclear. Germline V CDR1 and CDR2: MNHEY, SVGEGT. There are 14 residues in the CDR3. The CDR3 is CASSYSASDNEQFF. The CDR3 DNA is TGTGCCAGCAGTTACTCGGCCTCCGACAATGAGCAGTTCTTC.

This chain connects TRBV2 to TRBJ2-6, with a tentative D call TRBD1 (7 bases). With 10 bases removed from V and 3 bases from J, the gap between germline ends came to 19 bases. The germline gives CDR1 SNHLY, CDR2 FYNNEI. CDR3 length equals 16 residues. CDR3 DNA sequence: TGTGCCAACCCTGTGGAGGGGGCGCATGGGGCCAACGTCCTGACTTTC. Its protein product is CANPVEGAHGANVLTF.

This clonotype was seen more than once but under ten times. The genes are TRBV12-3 or TRBV12-4 and TRBJ2-4; D uncertain. The CDR3 covers 15 residues. Trimming shortened V by 6 bases and J by 0 bases, and 12 bases separated the two germline ends. The CDR3 spells CASSLISLAKNIQYF. The DNA for the CDR3 is TGTGCCAGCAGCTTGATATCTTTAGCCAAAAACATTCAGTACTTC.

V gene TRBV12-3 or TRBV12-4 combines with J gene TRBJ2-1; TRBD2 matches at 8 bases. CDR3 size: 16 residues. The ends lost 6 bases at V and 2 bases at J; junction bases unmatched: 9. The CDR3 nucleotides read TGTGCCAGCAGCCGCTCAAGCGGGAGAGCCTACAATGAGCAGTTCTTC. Translated: CASSRSSGRAYNEQFF.

The chain recombines TRBV3-1 with TRBJ1-1, with 8 nucleotides matching TRBD1. The CDR3 covers 12 residues. CDR1 is LGHDT, CDR2 YNNKEL, per germline (reference sequence). Losses at the gene ends were 4 bases for V and 6 bases for J; bases not matched to a gene: 1. CDR3 in amino acids: CASSLQGAEAFF. CDR3 nucleotides: TGTGCCAGCAGCCTACAGGGGGCTGAAGCTTTCTTT.

This clonotype appeared a few times. This chain uses TRBV10-3 with TRBJ1-3, with D maybe TRBD1 (5 bases). Germline V gene lookup returns CDR1 ENHRY and CDR2 SYGVKD. CDR3 length equals 15 residues. V was trimmed by 1 base and J by 1 base, leaving 8 bases between them. The CDR3 protein is CAISEWQGSGNTIYF. As DNA, the CDR3 is TGTGCCATCAGTGAGTGGCAGGGTTCTGGAAACACCATATATTTT.

This clonotype has ten or more counts. The chain links TRBV5-5 to TRBJ1-1; TRBD1 might be the D (6 bases). This CDR3 contains 17 residues. V was trimmed by 1 base and J by 2 bases, leaving 18 bases between them. Germline-derived CDR1 and CDR2 are SGHKS and YYEKEE (reference sequence). CDR3 region: CASSLRAGASVNTEAFF. CDR3 nucleotide sequence: TGTGCCAGCAGCTTGCGGGCAGGGGCTTCGGTAAACACTGAAGCTTTCTTT.

This rearrangement joins TRBV3-1 to TRBJ1-5; the D gene is possibly TRBD1 (5 bases). This CDR3 has 17 residues. Germline loops: CDR1 LGHDT, CDR2 YNNKEL (reference sequence). V shed 0 bases and J shed 0 bases, with 12 bases lying between them. The DNA of the CDR3 is TGTGCCAGCAGCCAAGAACCTCCAGGGATTAGCAATCAGCCCCAGCATTTT. Encoded protein: CASSQEPPGISNQPQHF.

Here the CDR3 reads CASSHGTRGIGIQYF. In nucleotides, the CDR3 is TGTGCCAGCAGCCACGGGACAAGGGGGATTGGAATTCAGTACTTC. The chain joins TRBV3-1 to TRBJ2-4, with a weak D call TRBD1 (6 bases). The CDR3 is 15 amino acids. CDR1 is LGHDT, CDR2 YNNKEL, per germline (reference sequence). V was trimmed by 3 bases and J by 10 bases, leaving 19 bases between them.

This rearrangement joins TRBV6-5 to TRBJ2-1; 10 bases are shared with TRBD2. This CDR3 comprises 16 residues. V gave up 8 bases and J gave up 3 bases; unmatched junction bases: 10. Germline V gene lookup returns CDR1 MNHEY and CDR2 SVGAGI. The chain's CDR3 is CASQRASGRDYNEQFF. CDR3 in DNA: TGTGCCAGCCAGAGGGCTAGCGGGAGAGACTACAATGAGCAGTTCTTC.

This chain connects TRBV20-1 to TRBJ1-2; the D gene is possibly TRBD1 (5 bases). The ends were cut back, 6 bases at V and 4 bases at J, with 15 bases in the middle. CDR1 and CDR2 from the germline V gene are DFQATT and SNEGSKA (reference sequence). The CDR3 loop spans 13 amino acids. CDR3 loop: CSAFDSGGYGYTF. CDR3 nucleotides: TGCAGTGCGTTCGACAGCGGGGGCTATGGCTACACCTTC.

The chain is built from TRBV30 and TRBJ2-2; the match to TRBD1 covers 8 bases. V dropped 5 bases and J dropped 2; count of bases not matched to a gene: 7. The CDR3 extends over 15 amino acids. Germline assignment: CDR1 GTSNPN and CDR2 SVGIG (reference sequence). The CDR3 protein is CAWGGDRINTGELFF. The CDR3 DNA reads TGTGCCTGGGGAGGGGACAGGATTAACACCGGGGAGCTGTTTTTT.

The chain is built from TRBV20-1 and TRBJ1-1, with 8 bases matching TRBD1. This CDR3 has 13 amino acids. CDR1 and CDR2 from the germline V gene are DFQATT and SNEGSKA (reference sequence). The ends lost 6 bases at V and 5 bases at J; junction bases unmatched: 8. The CDR3 loop is CSAKTDRATEAFF. For the CDR3, the DNA is TGCAGTGCCAAAACGGACAGGGCTACTGAAGCTTTCTTT.

The table lists this clonotype with a few counts. The gene calls are TRBV5-1 and TRBJ2-7; the match to TRBD1 covers 7 bases. Trimming at V came to 2 bases and at J to 2 bases, leaving 7 bases not matched to a gene. Germline-derived CDR1 and CDR2 are SGHRS and YFSETQ. This CDR3 has 15 amino acids. In DNA, the CDR3 is TGCGCCAGCAGCTTTGTTACCGGGACAGCCTACGAGCAGTACTTC. It codes for CASSFVTGTAYEQYF. The variable domain in full, completed from reference TRBV5-1 and TRBJ2-7, reads KAGVTQTPRYLIKTRGQQVTLSCSPISGHRSVSWYQQTPGQGLQFLFEYFSETQRNKGNFPGRFSGRQFSNSRSEMNVSTLELGDSALYLCASSFVTGTAYEQYFGPGTRLTVT.

This clonotype is labeled as large. V is TRBV4-1 and J is TRBJ1-3, with TRBD1 identical over 7 bases. J lost 9 bases, V lost 4 bases, and 9 bases had no gene match. CDR3 size: 14 residues. In germline, CDR1 is MGHRA, CDR2 YSYEKL. CDR3 nucleotides: TGCGCCAGCAGCCCAGACAGGGATAGAAGCACCATATATTTT. Amino acid sequence: CASSPDRDRSTIYF.

The table lists this clonotype with a few counts. The chain joins TRBV6-2 or TRBV6-3 to TRBJ1-5; 9 bases match TRBD1. CDR1 and CDR2 (germline): MNHEY, SVGEGT. V shed 10 bases, J shed 2 bases, and the junction held 6 bases outside the gene matches. This CDR3 has 14 residues. The CDR3 DNA reads TGTGCCACTCGGACAGGGGCCCGCAATCAGCCCCAGCATTTT. As protein: CATRTGARNQPQHF.

CDR3: CASSQDAYGGGYTF. In nucleotides, the CDR3 is TGCGCCAGCAGCCAAGATGCATATGGAGGTGGCTACACCTTC. The chain employs TRBV4-3 and TRBJ1-2, with D unclear. CDR1 is LGHNA, CDR2 YSLEER, per germline. Trimming took off 0 bases at V and 7 bases at J, with 12 bases between the two ends. The CDR3 totals 14 residues.

The chain joins TRBV3-1 to TRBJ2-5; possible D gene TRBD2, 6 bases. The germline CDR1 and CDR2 sequences are LGHDT and YNNKEL (reference sequence). This CDR3 contains 16 residues. Trimming removed 1 base from V and 0 bases from J, with 12 bases in between. The CDR3 sequence is CASSQGLAVYQETQYF. Here the CDR3 DNA reads TGTGCCAGCAGCCAAGGATTAGCGGTGTACCAAGAGACCCAGTACTTC.

V usage is TRBV6-5 and J usage is TRBJ2-7; 12 bases line up with TRBD2. This CDR3 region has 15 residues. Germline assignment: CDR1 MNHEY and CDR2 SVGAGI. V trimming: 0 bases; J trimming: 5 bases; junction bases outside the gene matches: 2. The CDR3 nucleotides read TGTGCCAGCAGTTACTCGACTAGCGGGGGCGACGAGCAGTACTTC. The encoded protein is CASSYSTSGGDEQYF.

This chain connects TRBV7-9 to TRBJ2-1, with D possibly TRBD1 on 6 matching bases. Trimming pared 5 bases from V and 6 bases from J, leaving 14 bases between. The CDR3 runs 14 residues. CDR1 is SEHNR, CDR2 FQNEAQ, per germline (reference sequence). CDR3 in DNA: TGTGCCAGCAGCCGGAATCAGGGGTTCAATGAGCAGTTCTTC. Translating it yields CASSRNQGFNEQFF.

The chain recombines TRBV20-1 with TRBJ2-2; TRBD1 aligns across 9 bases. V lost 0 bases, J lost 5 bases, and 4 bases stayed unmatched. Germline CDR1 and CDR2: DFQATT and SNEGSKA (reference sequence). CDR3 size: 15 residues. CDR3 DNA sequence: TGCAGTGCTAGAGATCCGGGACAGGGAACCGGGGAGCTGTTTTTT. This codes for CSARDPGQGTGELFF.

The CDR3 region is CASSLTSGVYNEQFF. In nucleotides, the CDR3 is TGTGCCAGCAGCCTCACTAGCGGGGTCTACAATGAGCAGTTCTTC. The V gene is TRBV12-3 or TRBV12-4, the J gene TRBJ2-1, with 10 bases identical to TRBD2. V shed 6 bases, J shed 3 bases, and the junction held 5 bases outside the gene matches. The CDR3 consists of 15 residues.

This clonotype was seen at least ten times. The rearrangement uses TRBV12-3 or TRBV12-4 and TRBJ1-3, with 9 bases fitting TRBD1. CDR3 length: 15 residues. With 4 bases clipped from V and 1 base from J, the junction kept 2 bases outside the gene matches. The CDR3 loop is CASSSGTGSGNTIYF. In DNA form, the CDR3 reads TGTGCCAGCAGTTCCGGGACAGGGTCTGGAAACACCATATATTTT.

There are a few counts of this clonotype. The V call is TRBV27, the J call TRBJ1-3, with D maybe TRBD1 (6 bases). CDR1 MNHEY and CDR2 SMNVEV come from the germline V gene (reference sequence). V was trimmed by 2 bases and J by 8 bases, leaving 25 bases between them. This CDR3 has 18 residues. The CDR3 sequence: CASSLPSPGTKKVDTIYF. The DNA for the CDR3 is TGTGCCAGCAGTTTACCTTCCCCCGGGACAAAAAAGGTGGACACCATATATTTT.

The V and J genes are TRBV20-1 and TRBJ2-1; TRBD2 agrees at 11 bases. The CDR3 length is 15 residues. Germline CDR1 reads DFQATT; CDR2 reads SNEGSKA (reference sequence). V was clipped by 2 bases and J by 8 bases; unmatched bases: 8. CDR3: CSARSGLAEWDEQFF. CDR3 coding DNA: TGCAGTGCTAGATCGGGACTAGCGGAGTGGGATGAGCAGTTCTTC.

The sample holds a few counts of this clonotype. The rearrangement joins TRBV6-5 to TRBJ1-2; no clear D. V lost 2 bases and J lost 8, with 15 bases in between. Germline CDR1 and CDR2: MNHEY and SVGAGI. CDR3 length equals 14 residues. The CDR3: CASSYGREVWGYTF. DNA of the CDR3: TGTGCCAGCAGTTACGGACGGGAGGTATGGGGCTACACCTTC.

This clonotype was seen more than once but under ten times. The chain employs TRBV10-3 and TRBJ1-1; maybe TRBD1 (5 bases). Germline CDR1 is ENHRY and CDR2 is SYGVKD. Trimming cost V 4 bases and J 1 base, with 7 bases left between them. The CDR3 has 13 amino acids. Here the CDR3 reads CAISATGNTEAFF. The CDR3 nucleotides read TGTGCCATCAGTGCCACAGGGAACACTGAAGCTTTCTTT.

This clonotype was detected many times. This rearrangement joins TRBV29-1 to TRBJ1-1; unclear D gene. V gave up 6 bases and J gave up 1 base, with 12 bases separating them. The CDR3 is 13 amino acids. Looked up from germline, CDR1 is SQVTM and CDR2 is ANQGSEA. The CDR3 protein is CSVRARGNTEAFF. The DNA of the CDR3 is TGCAGCGTCCGGGCCCGTGGGAACACTGAAGCTTTCTTT.

The rearrangement joins TRBV7-8 to TRBJ1-4; the D is unclear. This CDR3 spans 16 amino acids. Germline V lookup: CDR1 SGHVS, CDR2 FQNEAQ. V was pared by 5 bases and J by 0 bases, with 13 bases between. CDR3 residues: CASSRRRLATNEKLFF. In DNA form, the CDR3 reads TGTGCCAGCAGCCGTCGCAGGCTTGCAACTAATGAAAAACTGTTTTTT.

This chain links TRBV12-3 or TRBV12-4 with TRBJ1-1; D may be TRBD1 (5 bases). V lost 5 bases to trimming and J lost 5 bases, with 12 bases between them. The CDR3 loop spans 13 amino acids. CDR3 region: CASSPQGWTEAFF. Written as DNA, the CDR3 is TGTGCCAGCAGTCCCCAGGGTTGGACTGAAGCTTTCTTT.